This note documents a single TCR beta chain sequence. What it binds is not known. The data are from a study of blood T cells in healthy people across ages. Study-wide background: There was about one barcoded beta molecule captured by template switching per two T cells.

The use of a sample-barcoded 5' primer and a J-beta primer mix characterized a second PCR of about 6 to 12 cycles. Carrying 12 random nucleotides, a template-switch adaptor labeled each individual cDNA molecule. MiXCR, run by TCRdb on the 5' RACE reads, gives a single entry per CDR3 protein. The sample lists 1,500,000 or so distinct CDR3 sequences, roughly 43% occurring once. General study findings and limits: Observed TCR beta diversity showed a strong correlation with the percentage of naive T cells as measured by flow cytometry. Changes in expanded clonotypes were possibly confounded, as the CMV status of donors was unknown.

This TCR was sampled from a woman under 30 in good health. Sequencing input: blood.

In nucleotides, the CDR3 is TGTGCCAGCAGCCGCGGGGCTGATACTAAAGGCTACACCTTC. This encodes CASSRGADTKGYTF. The chain has TRBV7-9 and TRBJ1-2; possibly TRBD1 for D (5 bases). Germline values: CDR1 SEHNR, CDR2 FQNEAQ (reference sequence). V gave up 5 bases and J gave up 8 bases, with 18 bases separating them. This CDR3 comprises 14 residues. The entire variable domain, with the rest obtained from reference TRBV7-9 and TRBJ1-2, is as follows: DTGVSQNPRHKITKRGQNVTFRCDPISEHNRLYWYRQTLGQGPEFLTYFQNEAQLEKSRLLSDRFSAERPKGSFSTLEIQRTEQGDSAMYLCASSRGADTKGYTFGSGTRLTVV.